The sequence of this T cell receptor beta chain was determined in a study of cytomegalovirus exposure and HLA in healthy donors. Study-level results: Solely CMV serostatus was available to characterize immune exposure. Reportedly, fewer N-insertions than the approximately 650-donor mean appeared in an Asian-associated ancestry cluster in a later analysis.

The CDR3 spans 11 residues. Vbeta (60) and Jbeta (13) primers were used in the PCR. As originally analysed: About 10 million shared chains were among approximately 80 million unique TCR beta chains counted in a later analysis. Measured with immunoSEQ multiplex PCR; TCRdb has only the in-frame clones, and not every one. The V and J calls and clone size are taken from that table; D and trimming were inferred from the DNA. The top ten hold approximately 4.5% of the sample, which has 100,000 to 150,000 clones, roughly 10% seen once. About this clone itself: Its target is not known.

The source material was PBMCs. V gene TRBV21-1 combines with J gene TRBJ2-5; the table calls TRBD2, which could not be checked here. TRBV21-1 represents a pseudogene. The receptor was derived from a woman between 18 and 29 years old in good health and CMV-seropositive. The CDR3 here is CASSLQETQYF. CDR3 nucleotide sequence: TGTGCCAGCAGCCTGCAAGAGACCCAGTACTTC.